The 11 T cell receptor beta chains reported below all come from one sample, sequenced in a study of blood T cell repertoires in COVID-19. The table came from immunoSEQ multiplex PCR; TCRdb's copy has only in-frame clones and leaves some out. The table has just under 350,000 clones, about 90% seen once. The material sequenced was peripheral blood. These receptors were obtained from a woman younger than 35 who had recovered from COVID-19.

The CDR3 DNA reads TGTGCCAGCAGTCCCCCGAGGAGCGGGACCAGGGAGCAGTACGTC. It specifies CASSPPRSGTREQYV. The J gene is TRBJ2-7, the V gene TRBV6-2 or TRBV6-3; 7 bases match TRBD2. The CDR3 spans 15 residues. Germline V lookup: CDR1 MNHEY, CDR2 SVGEGT. Germline trimming cut 5 bases from V and 7 bases from J; bases unmatched to any gene: 14.

Here the CDR3 DNA reads TGTGCCAGCAGTCCCCGGGACAGAACTGAAGCTTTCTTT. It specifies CASSPRDRTEAFF. The chain joins TRBV27 to TRBJ1-1; TRBD1 agrees at 7 bases. V shed 5 bases, J shed 5 bases, and the junction held 5 bases outside the gene matches. From germline, CDR1 is MNHEY and CDR2 SMNVEV (reference sequence). This CDR3 has 13 amino acids.

The V gene is TRBV11-3, the J gene TRBJ2-3, with D unclear. The germline gives CDR1 SGHNT, CDR2 YENEEA. CDR3 length equals 15 residues. Trimming removed 5 bases from V and 2 bases from J, with 14 bases in between. CDR3 amino acids: CASSREWSYTDTQYF. CDR3 bases: TGTGCCAGCAGCCGAGAGTGGTCTTACACAGATACGCAGTATTTT.

The rearrangement links TRBV6-1 to TRBJ2-5, with 11 bases lining up with TRBD2. Germline assignment: CDR1 MNHNS and CDR2 SASEGT. The V gene end was trimmed by 5 bases and the J gene end by 4 bases; junction bases not matched to a gene: 3. The CDR3 consists of 14 residues. The CDR3 sequence: CASSLAGGGETQYF. The CDR3 DNA follows: TGTGCCAGCAGTTTAGCGGGAGGGGGAGAGACCCAGTACTTC.

This clone was found a few times. V and J are TRBV29-1 and TRBJ1-3; D gene ambiguous. V gave up 4 bases and J gave up 0 bases, with 13 bases separating them. The CDR3 has 15 amino acids. Germline lookup yields CDR1 SQVTM and CDR2 ANQGSEA. CDR3 amino acids: CSVGDGLNSGNTIYF. CDR3 nucleotide sequence: TGCAGCGTTGGAGACGGACTGAACTCTGGAAACACCATATATTTT.

The chain has TRBV19 and TRBJ1-2, with D possibly TRBD1 on 6 matching bases. V was shortened by 0 bases and J by 4 bases, with 15 bases between the two germline ends. The CDR3 contains 16 residues. Germline-derived CDR1 and CDR2 are LNHDA and SQIVND (reference sequence). The CDR3: CASSIDLQGSFYGYTF. Here the CDR3 DNA reads TGTGCCAGTAGTATAGATCTGCAGGGGAGTTTCTATGGCTACACCTTC. Drawing the rest from reference TRBV19 and TRBJ1-2, the complete variable domain is DGGITQSPKYLFRKEGQNVTLSCEQNLNHDAMYWYRQDPGQGLRLIYYSQIVNDFQKGDIAEGYSVSREKKESFPLTVTSAQKNPTAFYLCASSIDLQGSFYGYTFGSGTRLTVV.

A few counts support this clone. This rearrangement joins TRBV18 to TRBJ2-7, with 10 nucleotides matching TRBD1. The germline V gene has CDR1 KGHSH and CDR2 LQKENI. Trimming cost V 4 bases and J 7 bases; bases outside gene matches: 7. The CDR3 covers 14 residues. CDR3 amino acids: CASSLAGTGVEQYV. The DNA for the CDR3 is TGTGCCAGCTCACTCGCCGGGACAGGGGTTGAGCAGTACGTC.

The chain uses TRBV9 and TRBJ1-1, with 10 bases matching TRBD1. CDR1 and CDR2 (germline): SGDLS, YYNGEE. Losses at the gene ends were 4 bases for V and 6 bases for J; bases not matched to a gene: 6. The CDR3 covers 14 residues. For the CDR3, the DNA is TGTGCCAGCAGCCCCCGGGACAGGGGACCTGAAGCTTTCTTT. It codes for CASSPRDRGPEAFF. The whole variable domain, remainder taken from reference TRBV9 and TRBJ1-1, is DSGVTQTPKHLITATGQRVTLRCSPRSGDLSVYWYQQSLDQGLQFLIQYYNGEERAKGNILERFSAQQFPDLHSELNLSSLELGDSALYFCASSPRDRGPEAFFGQGTRLTVV.

The chain carries TRBV3-1 (or the pseudogene TRBV3-2) and TRBJ2-3; the D gene is possibly TRBD2 (6 bases). CDR1 is LGHDT, CDR2 YNNKEL, per germline (reference sequence). With 4 bases removed from V and 2 bases from J, the gap between germline ends came to 25 bases. The CDR3 extends over 19 amino acids. CDR3 protein: CASSLLFSGQTRTTDTQYF. For the CDR3, the DNA is TGTGCCAGCAGCCTCCTCTTCAGCGGGCAAACTCGGACCACAGATACGCAGTATTTT.

V gene TRBV5-8 combines with J gene TRBJ2-1; D gene unclear. The V end was cut by 3 bases, the J end by 5 bases, with 6 bases between. The CDR3 runs to 12 residues. Germline lookup yields CDR1 SGHTS and CDR2 YDEGEE. CDR3 region: CASSSDNNEQFF. CDR3 nucleotides: TGTGCCAGCAGCTCAGATAACAATGAGCAGTTCTTC.

The chain couples TRBV5-4 to TRBJ1-2, with 10 positions matching TRBD1. V shed 4 bases and J 1 base; nucleotides not matched to a gene: 10. Germline V lookup: CDR1 SGHNT, CDR2 YYREEE (reference sequence). There are 17 residues in the CDR3. The CDR3 DNA follows: TGTGCCAGCAGCCCGAGACAGGGGGCGATCGGTAACTATGGCTACACCTTC. The encoded protein is CASSPRQGAIGNYGYTF.